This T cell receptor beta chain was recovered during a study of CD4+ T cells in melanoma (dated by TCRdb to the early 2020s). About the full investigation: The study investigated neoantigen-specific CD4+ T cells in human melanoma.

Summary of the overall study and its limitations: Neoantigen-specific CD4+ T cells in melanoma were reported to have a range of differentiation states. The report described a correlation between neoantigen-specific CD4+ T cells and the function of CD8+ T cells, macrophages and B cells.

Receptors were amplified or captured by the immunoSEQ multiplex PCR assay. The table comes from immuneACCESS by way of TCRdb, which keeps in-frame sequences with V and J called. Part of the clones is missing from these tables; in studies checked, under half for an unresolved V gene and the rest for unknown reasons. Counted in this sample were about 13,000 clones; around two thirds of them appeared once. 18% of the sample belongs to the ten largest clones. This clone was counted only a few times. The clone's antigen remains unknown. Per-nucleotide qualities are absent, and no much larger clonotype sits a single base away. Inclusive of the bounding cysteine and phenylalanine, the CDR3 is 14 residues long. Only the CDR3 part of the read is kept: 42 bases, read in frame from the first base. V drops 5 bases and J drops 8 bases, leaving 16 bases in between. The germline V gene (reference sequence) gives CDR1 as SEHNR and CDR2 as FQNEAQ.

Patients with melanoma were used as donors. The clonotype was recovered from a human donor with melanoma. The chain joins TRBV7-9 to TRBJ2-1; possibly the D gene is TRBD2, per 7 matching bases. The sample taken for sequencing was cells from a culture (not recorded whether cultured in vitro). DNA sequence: TGTGCCAGCAGCCCCAGTCGGGGGGCGTATGAGCAGTTCTTC. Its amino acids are CASSPSRGAYEQFF.